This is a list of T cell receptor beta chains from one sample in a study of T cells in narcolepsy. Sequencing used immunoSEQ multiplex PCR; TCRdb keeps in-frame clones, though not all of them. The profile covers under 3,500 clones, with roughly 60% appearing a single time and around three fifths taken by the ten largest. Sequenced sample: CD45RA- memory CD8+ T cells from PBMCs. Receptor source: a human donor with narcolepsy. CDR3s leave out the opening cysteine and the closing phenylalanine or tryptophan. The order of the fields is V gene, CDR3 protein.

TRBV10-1 ASSEIKGSRKTYGYT
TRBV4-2 ASSQVGGDTQY
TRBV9 ASSVDGSGGSDTQY
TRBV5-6 ASSLAGYVLAKNIQY
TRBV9 ASSLDMTTNEKLF
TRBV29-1 SVARDRVYTEAF
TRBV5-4 ASSAGREQY
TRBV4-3 ASSQTIQTGNIQY
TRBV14 ASSQDNYGYT
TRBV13 ASSSLDRGKVQF
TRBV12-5 ASGLGVNNLDEQF
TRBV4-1 ASSQVRMDEQF
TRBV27 ASSSPPQGAREAF
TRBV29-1 SVGGDRGPTDTQY
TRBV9 ASSVDGANGYT
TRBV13 ASSLFTSGGADRGIQY
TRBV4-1 ASSQEGGAYGYT